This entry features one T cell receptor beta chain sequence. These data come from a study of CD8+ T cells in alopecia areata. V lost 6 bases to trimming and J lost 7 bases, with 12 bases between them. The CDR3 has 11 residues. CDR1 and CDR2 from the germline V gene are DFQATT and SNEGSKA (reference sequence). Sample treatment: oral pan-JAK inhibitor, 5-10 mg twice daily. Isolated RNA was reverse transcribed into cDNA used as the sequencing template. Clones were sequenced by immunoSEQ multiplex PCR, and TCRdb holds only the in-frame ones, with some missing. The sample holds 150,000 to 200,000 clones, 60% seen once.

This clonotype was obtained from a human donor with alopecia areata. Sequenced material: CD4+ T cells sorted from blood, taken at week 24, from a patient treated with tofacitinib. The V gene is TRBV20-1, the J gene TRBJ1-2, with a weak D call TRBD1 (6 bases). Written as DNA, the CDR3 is TGCAGTGCGAGGGGGGCGGGTGGCTACACCTTC. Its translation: CSARGAGGYTF.